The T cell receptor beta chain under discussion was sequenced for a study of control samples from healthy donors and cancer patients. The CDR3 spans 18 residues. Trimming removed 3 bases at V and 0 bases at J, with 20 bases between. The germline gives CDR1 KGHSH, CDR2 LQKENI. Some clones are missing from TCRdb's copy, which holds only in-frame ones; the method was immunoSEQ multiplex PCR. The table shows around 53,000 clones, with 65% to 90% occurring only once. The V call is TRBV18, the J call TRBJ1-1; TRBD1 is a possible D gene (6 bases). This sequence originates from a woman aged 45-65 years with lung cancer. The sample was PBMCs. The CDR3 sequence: CASSPTRQAQAMNTEAFF. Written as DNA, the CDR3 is TGTGCCAGCTCACCCACCCGACAGGCTCAAGCCATGAACACTGAAGCTTTCTTT.